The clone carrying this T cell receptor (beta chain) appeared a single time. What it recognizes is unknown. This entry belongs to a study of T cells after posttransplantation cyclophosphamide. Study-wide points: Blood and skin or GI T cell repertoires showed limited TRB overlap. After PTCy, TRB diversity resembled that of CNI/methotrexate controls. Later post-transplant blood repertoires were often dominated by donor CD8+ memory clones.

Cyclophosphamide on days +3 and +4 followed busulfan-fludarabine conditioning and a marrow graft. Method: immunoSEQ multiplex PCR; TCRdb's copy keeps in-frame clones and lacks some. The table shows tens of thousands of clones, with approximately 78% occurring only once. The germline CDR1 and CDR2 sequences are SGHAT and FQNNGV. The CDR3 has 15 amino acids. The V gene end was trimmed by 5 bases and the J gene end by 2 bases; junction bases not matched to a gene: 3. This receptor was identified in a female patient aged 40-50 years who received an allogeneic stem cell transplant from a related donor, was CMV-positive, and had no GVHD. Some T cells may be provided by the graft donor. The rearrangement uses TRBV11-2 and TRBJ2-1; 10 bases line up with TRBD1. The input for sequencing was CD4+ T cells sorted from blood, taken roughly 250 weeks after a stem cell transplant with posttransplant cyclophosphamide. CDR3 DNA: TGTGCCAGCAGCCTGACAGGGGGCGCCTACAATGAGCAGTTCTTC. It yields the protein CASSLTGGAYNEQFF.